The T cell receptor (beta chain) described here comes from a study of blood T cell repertoires in COVID-19. Turning to the study itself: Sites across the United States, Italy and Spain contributed samples from acute and convalescent COVID-19.

Individuals drawn from about two dozen US areas were about 18 to 100 years old. Cohort placement rested on clinical history that participants reported themselves. Recovery among Cohort 3 donors was established by two negative PCRs, clearance, or symptom resolution. V gave up 1 base and J gave up 2 bases, with 8 bases separating them. The germline gives CDR1 LNHDA, CDR2 SQIVND (reference sequence). The CDR3 consists of 14 residues. Profiled with immunoSEQ multiplex PCR; TCRdb holds only in-frame clones, not every one. The sample comprises more than 400,000 clones, around 91% of which are singletons, and approximately 0.65% rests with the top ten.

The chain links TRBV19 to TRBJ2-5, with a possible D match to TRBD1 (7 bases). The TCR sequence derives from a man between 18 and 35 years old who had recovered from COVID-19. The sample taken for sequencing was PBMCs or T cells enriched from blood (not recorded which). This CDR3 is CASSIAGGQETQYF. The DNA for the CDR3 is TGTGCCAGTAGTATAGCAGGGGGGCAAGAGACCCAGTACTTC.